The subject of this entry is one T cell receptor (beta chain). The identical CDR3 is also encoded by other nucleotide sequences in the sample. This entry belongs to a study of blood T cell repertoires in COVID-19. The wider study: Some COVID-19 samples were acute and others convalescent; all came from the United States, Italy and Spain.

Produced via immunoSEQ multiplex PCR; TCRdb's table is partial and in-frame only. The sample lists 300,000 to 350,000 clones, 70% to 90% occurring once. Germline CDR1 reads LNHDA; CDR2 reads SQIVND (reference sequence). The CDR3 length is 13 residues. The V gene lost 1 base and the J gene lost 7 bases, with 8 bases spanning the gap. The chain uses TRBV19 and TRBJ2-1; the D gene is possibly TRBD1 (6 bases). The source of this sequence is a woman between 25 and 40 years old with COVID-19, enrolled during active disease. The sequencing sample was made of peripheral blood. The DNA of the CDR3 is TGTGCCAGTAGTATAGGTCAGGGGAATGAGCAGTTCTTC. Translation gives CASSIGQGNEQFF.